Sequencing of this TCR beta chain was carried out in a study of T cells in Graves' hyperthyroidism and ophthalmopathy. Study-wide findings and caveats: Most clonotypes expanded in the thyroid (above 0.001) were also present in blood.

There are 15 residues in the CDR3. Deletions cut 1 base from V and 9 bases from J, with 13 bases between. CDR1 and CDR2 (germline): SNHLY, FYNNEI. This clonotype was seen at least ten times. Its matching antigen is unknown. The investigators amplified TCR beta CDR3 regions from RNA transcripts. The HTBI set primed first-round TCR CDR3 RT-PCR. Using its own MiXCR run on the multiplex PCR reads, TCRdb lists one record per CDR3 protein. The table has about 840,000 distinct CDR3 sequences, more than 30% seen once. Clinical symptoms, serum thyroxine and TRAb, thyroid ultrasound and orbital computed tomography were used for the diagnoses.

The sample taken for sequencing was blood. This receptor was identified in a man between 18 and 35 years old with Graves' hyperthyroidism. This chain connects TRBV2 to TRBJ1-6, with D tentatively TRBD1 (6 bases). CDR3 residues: CASSEGRGVGSPLHF. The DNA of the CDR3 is TGTGCCAGCAGTGAAGGAAGGGGGGTCGGTTCACCCCTCCACTTT.